This TCR beta chain was recorded in a study of PD-1 blockade in classical Hodgkin lymphoma. General study findings and limits: Repertoire difference causes, possibly disease activity or prior therapy, remain undefined. Newly diagnosed patients were reported to start with lower TCR diversity than healthy donors.

Unmatched junction bases numbered 8, after V lost 5 bases and J lost 2 bases. This CDR3 region has 16 residues. CDR1 and CDR2 (germline): SGHDT, YYEEEE. Clones were read by immunoSEQ multiplex PCR, and TCRdb kept only the in-frame ones, dropping some. The sample has some 86,000 clones, 90% seen once. As to this clone: No antigen is known for it.

The time point was: cycle 4 day 1 (C4D1), after 6 weeks of nivolumab. Every patient relapsed after autologous stem cell transplantation, and brentuximab vedotin exposure varied. This chain links TRBV5-6 with TRBJ2-1, with 9 bases that match TRBD2. This specimen consisted of peripheral blood mononuclear cells (PBMCs), obtained before the fourth cycle of nivolumab. This TCR was recovered from a human donor with classical Hodgkin lymphoma. CDR3 in amino acids: CASSTAGGGAYNEQFF. The CDR3 coding sequence is TGTGCCAGCAGTACGGCGGGCGGGGGGGCCTACAATGAGCAGTTCTTC.